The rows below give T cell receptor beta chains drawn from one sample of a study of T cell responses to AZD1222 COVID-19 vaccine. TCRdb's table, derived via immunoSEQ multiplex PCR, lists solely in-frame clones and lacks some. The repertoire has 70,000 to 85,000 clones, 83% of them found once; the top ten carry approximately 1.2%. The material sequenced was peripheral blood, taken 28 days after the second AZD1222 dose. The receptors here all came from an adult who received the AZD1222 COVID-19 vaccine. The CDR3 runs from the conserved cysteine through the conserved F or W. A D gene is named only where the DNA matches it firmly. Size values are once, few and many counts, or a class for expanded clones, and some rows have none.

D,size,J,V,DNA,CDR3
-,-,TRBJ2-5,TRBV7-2,TGTGCCAGCAGCTTTGGACAGCTCCAAGAGACCCAGTACTTC,CASSFGQLQETQYF
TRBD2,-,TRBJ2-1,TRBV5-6,TGTGCCAGCAGCCCGGGGGGAGGAGAGCAGTTCTTC,CASSPGGGEQFF
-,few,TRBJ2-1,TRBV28,TGTGCCAGCAGAATGGACTGGGGCTCCTACAATGAGCAGTTCTTC,CASRMDWGSYNEQFF
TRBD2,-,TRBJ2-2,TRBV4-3,TGCGCCAGCAGCCGGGTACTAGCGGGCGACGGGGAGCTGTTTTTT,CASSRVLAGDGELFF
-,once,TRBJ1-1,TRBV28,TGTGCCAGCAGTTTAAACAGGCACTTTGAAGCTTTCTTT,CASSLNRHFEAFF
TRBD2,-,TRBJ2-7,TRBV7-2,TGTGCCAGCAGCTTAGAGCGGGAGGGCGAGCAGTACTTC,CASSLEREGEQYF
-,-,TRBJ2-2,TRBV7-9,TGTGCCAGCAGCCCTGTTTTAAACACCGGGGAGCTGTTTTTT,CASSPVLNTGELFF
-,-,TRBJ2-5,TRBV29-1,TGCAGCGTTGAAGGGCCCCGGGACAGCGGGTCTTTACAAGAGACCCAGTACTTC,CSVEGPRDSGSLQETQYF
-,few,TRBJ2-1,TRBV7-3,TGTGCCAGCAGCTTTAAAGAGATCCCGACCAATGAGCAGTTCTTC,CASSFKEIPTNEQFF
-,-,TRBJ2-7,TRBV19,TGTGCCAGTAGTCGGACTCTGCCTTACGAGCAGTACTTC,CASSRTLPYEQYF
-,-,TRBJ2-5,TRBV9,TGTGCCAGCAGCGTGAGGGGCCTAGAAGAGACCCAGTACTTC,CASSVRGLEETQYF
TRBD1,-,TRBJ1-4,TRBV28,TGTGCCAGCAGTCTGGACAGGTTTAATGAAAAACTGTTTTTT,CASSLDRFNEKLFF
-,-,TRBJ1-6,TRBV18,TGTGCCAGCTCACCAAGGGCTGAGGCCTCCTATAATTCACCCCTCCACTTT,CASSPRAEASYNSPLHF
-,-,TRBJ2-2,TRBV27,TGTGCCAGCAGTCGAGGAAGGGATCGGTGGAACACCGGGGAGCTGTTTTTT,CASSRGRDRWNTGELFF
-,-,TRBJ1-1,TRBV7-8,TGTGCCAGCAGCTTAGGGCCGGCAGGTAACACTGAAGCTTTCTTT,CASSLGPAGNTEAFF
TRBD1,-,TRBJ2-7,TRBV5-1,TGCGCCAGCAGCGCGTTACCGGGACAGGGGGCAGGAGAGCAGTACTTC,CASSALPGQGAGEQYF
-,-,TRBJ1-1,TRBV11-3,TGTGCCAGCAGCCGGGTTACGGGGACTGAAGCTTTCTTT,CASSRVTGTEAFF
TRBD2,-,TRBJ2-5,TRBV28,TGTGCCAGCAGTACGGGAGGCCCTGGAGAGACCCAGTACTTC,CASSTGGPGETQYF
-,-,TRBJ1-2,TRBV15,TGTGCCACCAAGGACAGAGCTAACTATGGCTACACCTTC,CATKDRANYGYTF
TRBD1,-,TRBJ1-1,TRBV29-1,TGCAGCGTTCTGACAGGGGTGACTGAAGCTTTCTTT,CSVLTGVTEAFF
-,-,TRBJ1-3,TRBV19,TGTGCCAGTAAGGAGGGCCTCTCTGGAAACACCATATATTTT,CASKEGLSGNTIYF
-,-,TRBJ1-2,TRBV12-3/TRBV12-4,TGTGCCAGCAGTTTAAGTGTGCGGGGCTACACCTTC,CASSLSVRGYTF
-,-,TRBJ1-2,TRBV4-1,TGCGCCAGCAGCCAAGGTCAGGGTCACTATGGCTACACCTTC,CASSQGQGHYGYTF
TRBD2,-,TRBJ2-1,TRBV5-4,TGTGCCAGCACCCGCCGGGAGGGAACCTACAATGAGCAGTTCTTC,CASTRREGTYNEQFF
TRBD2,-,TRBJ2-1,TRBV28,TGTGCCAGCAGTTTGGCAAGACTAGCGGGACTACTCAATGAGCAGTTCTTC,CASSLARLAGLLNEQFF
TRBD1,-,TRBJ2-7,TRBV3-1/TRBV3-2,TGTGCCAGCAGCCCTGGACAGGGTGGAGGTTACGAGCAGTACTTC,CASSPGQGGGYEQYF
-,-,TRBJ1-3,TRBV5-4,TGTGCCAGCACCCGGTGGGGGAACGCTGGAAACACCATATATTTT,CASTRWGNAGNTIYF
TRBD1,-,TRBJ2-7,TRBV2,TGTGCCAGCAGTGACGGACAGGTTCCCTACGAGCAGTACTTC,CASSDGQVPYEQYF
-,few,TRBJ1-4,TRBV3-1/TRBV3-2,TGTGCCAGCAGCCCTCCAGGGGTGGGGGAAAAACTGTTTTTT,CASSPPGVGEKLFF
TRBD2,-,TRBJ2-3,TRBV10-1,TGCGCCATCTGGGGGGGGTGCACAGATACGCAGTATTTT,CAIWGGCTDTQYF
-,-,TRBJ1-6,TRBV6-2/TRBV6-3,TGTGCCAGCAGTCTGGGGTTCGCTCGGGATTCACCCCTCCACTTT,CASSLGFARDSPLHF
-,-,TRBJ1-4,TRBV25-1,TGTGCCAGCAAAAGGACAGCTGCAACTAATGAAAAACTGTTTTTT,CASKRTAATNEKLFF
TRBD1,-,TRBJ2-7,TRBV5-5,TGTGCCAGCAGCTCAAGGGGGACAGTCTACGAGCAGTACTTC,CASSSRGTVYEQYF
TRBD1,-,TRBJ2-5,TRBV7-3,TGTGCCAGCAGCCCTACAGGGGGCGGTGAAGAGACCCAGTACTTC,CASSPTGGGEETQYF
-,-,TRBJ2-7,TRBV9,TGTGCCAGCAGCGGCGGACAACTATACGAGCAGTACTTC,CASSGGQLYEQYF
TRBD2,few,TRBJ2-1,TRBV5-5,TGTGCCAGCAGCTTGTTGGGACTAGCGGGAGAGGTCAATGAGCAGTTCTTC,CASSLLGLAGEVNEQFF
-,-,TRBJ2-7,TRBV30,TGTGCCTTTAGCGAGTACTACGAGCAGTACTTC,CAFSEYYEQYF
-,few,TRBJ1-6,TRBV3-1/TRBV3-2,TGTGCCAGCAGCCATCATCAGGGCTATAATTCACCCCTCCACTTT,CASSHHQGYNSPLHF
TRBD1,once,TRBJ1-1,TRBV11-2,TGTGCCAGCAGCTCACTTGGACAGGGAAGGTCGAACACTGAAGCTTTCTTT,CASSSLGQGRSNTEAFF
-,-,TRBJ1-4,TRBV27,TGTGCCATCCCAACTAATGAAAAACTGTTTTTT,CAIPTNEKLFF
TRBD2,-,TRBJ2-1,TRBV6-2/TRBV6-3,TGTGCCAGCAGTTACCCCGAGTTAGCGGGAGGGTCCTACAATGAGCAGTTCTTC,CASSYPELAGGSYNEQFF
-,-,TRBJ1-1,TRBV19,TGTGCCAGTAGGGAATCAAGGGCCACTGAAGCTTTCTTT,CASRESRATEAFF